Included here is one T cell receptor (beta chain) sequence, with context. Its antigen remains unknown. Clones were sequenced by immunoSEQ multiplex PCR, and TCRdb holds only the in-frame ones, with some missing. The profile shows just over 35,000 clones, approximately 94% of them singletons. The record originates from a study of circulating and synovial CD4+ cells in juvenile arthritis. Study outcomes and limitations: CPL versus bulk CD4 samples: T cell genome counts differed by at least an order of magnitude. Overlap with synovium rose as more T cells were sequenced. Diversity here was lower than in bulk blood CD4 cells.

CDR3 length equals 16 residues. Germline CDR1 and CDR2: LNHNV and YYDKDF (reference sequence). The V gene lost 0 bases and the J gene lost 2 bases, with 10 bases spanning the gap. This receptor was identified in a human donor with juvenile idiopathic arthritis. The chain employs TRBV15 and TRBJ1-4; D not certain. The sequencing sample was made of CD4+ T cells from blood. This CDR3 is CATSRDGGVTNEKLFF. The CDR3 nucleotides read TGTGCCACCAGCAGAGATGGCGGGGTTACTAATGAAAAACTGTTTTTT.